A selection of T cell receptor beta chains follows, all from one sample in a study of cytomegalovirus exposure and HLA in healthy donors. TCRdb keeps only in-frame clones here, not all; method: immunoSEQ multiplex PCR. The table lists roughly 190,000 clones, approximately 84% of them singletons. Sequencing was carried out using PBMCs. The receptors were gathered from a woman aged 50 to 65 in good health and CMV-seropositive. Both conserved end residues are part of each CDR3. A D gene is named only where the DNA matches it firmly. Clone size is given for some rows only: seen once, a few or many times, or a class if the clone is expanded.

cdr3_aa cdr3_nt v_call d_call clone_size j_call
CASSYPGSDLAEAFF TGTGCCAGCAGTTACCCCGGGTCCGATCTCGCTGAAGCTTTCTTT TRBV28 - - TRBJ1-1
CASSFSHTGELFF TGCGCCAGCAGTTTCAGTCATACCGGGGAGCTGTTTTTT TRBV5-1 - - TRBJ2-2
CASSPRGESNQPQHF TGTGCCAGCAGCCCCAGGGGAGAGAGCAATCAGCCCCAGCATTTT TRBV28 - - TRBJ1-5
CASSLAGHEQYF TGTGCCAGCAGCTTAGCGGGTCACGAGCAGTACTTC TRBV5-4 - once TRBJ2-7
CASSLGGHPNTGELFF TGTGCCAGCAGCTTAGGGGGCCACCCGAACACCGGGGAGCTGTTTTTT TRBV11-2 - - TRBJ2-2
CASSLRWVTGESNEQFF TGTGCCAGCAGCTTACGTTGGGTCACAGGTGAATCTAATGAGCAGTTCTTC TRBV7-6 - - TRBJ2-1
CSVSRGDTEAFF TGCAGCGTTTCCCGGGGGGACACTGAAGCTTTCTTT TRBV29-1 - once TRBJ1-1
CASSLGAYNEQFF TGCGCCAGCAGCTTGGGGGCTTACAATGAGCAGTTCTTC TRBV5-1 - once TRBJ2-1
CASSPGGGQQFF TGTGCCAGTAGTCCCGGAGGGGGCCAGCAGTTCTTC TRBV19 - - TRBJ2-1
CASILGAAVYNEQFF TGTGCCAGCATCCTTGGAGCAGCGGTGTACAATGAGCAGTTCTTC TRBV5-6 - - TRBJ2-1
CASSGQVFTEAFF TGTGCCAGCAGCGGACAGGTTTTCACTGAAGCTTTCTTT TRBV7-9 TRBD1 - TRBJ1-1
CASSAGTGVMDTQYF TGTGCCAGCAGTGCCGGGACGGGAGTAATGGATACGCAGTATTTT TRBV6-5 - - TRBJ2-3
CASKDSLYGYTF TGTGCCAGCAAAGACAGCCTCTATGGCTACACCTTC TRBV2 - - TRBJ1-2
CASSLAGQSNTEAFF TGTGCCAGCAGCTTGGCTGGGCAGTCGAACACTGAAGCTTTCTTT TRBV5-5 - - TRBJ1-1
CASSSGPPRANSPLHF TGTGCCAGCAGTTCTGGCCCCCCCAGGGCGAATTCACCCCTCCACTTT TRBV28 - - TRBJ1-6
CASSSGVGSYNEQFF TGTGCCAGCAGCTCCGGGGTCGGCTCCTACAATGAGCAGTTCTTC TRBV7-2 - - TRBJ2-1
CASTFTAHNEQFF TGTGCCAGCACCTTTACAGCCCACAATGAGCAGTTCTTC TRBV28 - once TRBJ2-1
CASSLPSRDRGNTQYF TGCGCCAGCAGCTTGCCGTCCCGGGACAGGGGAAATACGCAGTATTTT TRBV5-1 TRBD1 - TRBJ2-3
CASSQGTGISGNTIYF TGTGCCAGCAGCCAGGGGACAGGGATTTCTGGAAACACCATATATTTT TRBV5-4 TRBD1 - TRBJ1-3
CASSLWRGRRNTQYF TGTGCCAGCAGCTTGTGGCGGGGAAGGAGAAATACGCAGTATTTT TRBV5-6 - - TRBJ2-3
CASTIARGGSPLHF TGTGCCAGCACTATCGCCCGGGGAGGTTCACCCCTCCACTTT TRBV6-5 - - TRBJ1-6
CASSQDTPGQGRLFF TGCGCCAGCAGCCAAGATACCCCGGGACAGGGGAGATTGTTTTTT TRBV4-3 TRBD1 - TRBJ1-4
CASSQDGTGSFYGYTF TGTGCCAGCAGCCAAGATGGGACAGGGAGCTTCTATGGCTACACCTTC TRBV14 TRBD1 - TRBJ1-2
CASSDRGGVDTQYF TGTGCCAGCAGTGATCGGGGGGGCGTAGATACGCAGTATTTT TRBV2 TRBD2 few TRBJ2-3
CASSLGRTSASDTQYF TGTGCCAGCAGCTTAGGCCGGACTAGCGCCTCAGATACGCAGTATTTT TRBV11-3 TRBD2 - TRBJ2-3
CASSTFTGNQPQHF TGTGCCAGTAGTACCTTTACAGGGAATCAGCCCCAGCATTTT TRBV19 - - TRBJ1-5
CASSDGGALETQYF TGTGCCAGCAGTGACGGGGGGGCCTTGGAGACCCAGTACTTC TRBV5-4 TRBD2 - TRBJ2-5
CASSATGGPYNEQFF TGTGCCAGCAGCGCGACAGGGGGGCCCTACAATGAGCAGTTCTTC TRBV7-2 TRBD1 - TRBJ2-1
CASSLIRGYEQYF TGTGCCAGCAGTTTGATTAGAGGCTACGAGCAGTACTTC TRBV28 - - TRBJ2-7
CASSKKSFREQGIGYTF TGTGCCAGCAGCAAAAAATCCTTCCGAGAACAGGGTATAGGCTACACCTTC TRBV21-1 - - TRBJ1-2
CASSLALAGGYNEQFF TGTGCCAGCAGCTTAGCGCTAGCGGGGGGATACAATGAGCAGTTCTTC TRBV7-9 TRBD2 - TRBJ2-1
CASSLSQSSYNEQFF TGTGCCAGCAGCCTTAGCCAGAGCTCCTACAATGAGCAGTTCTTC TRBV7-2 - - TRBJ2-1
CASSSSDRLVNEQFF TGTGCCAGCAGCTCTTCGGACAGGCTGGTCAATGAGCAGTTCTTC TRBV7-2 TRBD1 - TRBJ2-1
CASSFGDYGYTF TGTGCCAGCAGCTTCGGAGACTATGGCTACACCTTC TRBV5-8 - - TRBJ1-2
CASSPRTGTGNQPQHF TGTGCCAGTAGTCCTAGGACAGGGACGGGCAATCAGCCCCAGCATTTT TRBV19 TRBD1 - TRBJ1-5
CASSESYRGHEQYF TGTGCCAGCAGTGAATCGTACAGGGGCCACGAGCAGTACTTC TRBV25-1 TRBD1 - TRBJ2-7
CASSRTGGAGNTEAFF TGTGCCAGCAGTCGGACAGGGGGCGCGGGGAACACTGAAGCTTTCTTT TRBV28 TRBD1 few TRBJ1-1
CASNTGDKYNEQFF TGTGCCAGCAATACAGGGGACAAATACAATGAGCAGTTCTTC TRBV6-1 TRBD1 - TRBJ2-1
CATRTVYEQYF TGTGCCACCAGGACAGTTTACGAGCAGTACTTC TRBV2 - - TRBJ2-7
CASSQEGIPGDYEQYF TGCGCCAGCAGCCAAGAGGGAATCCCAGGGGATTACGAGCAGTACTTC TRBV4-3 - - TRBJ2-7
CATEDRRSTDTQYF TGTGCCACCGAGGACAGGCGAAGCACAGATACGCAGTATTTT TRBV10-3 TRBD1 - TRBJ2-3
CASNRVRHNNEQFF TGTGCCAGCAACAGGGTGAGACACAACAATGAGCAGTTCTTC TRBV28 - - TRBJ2-1
CASMGQEYEQYF TGTGCCAGTATGGGACAGGAGTACGAGCAGTACTTC TRBV19 TRBD1 - TRBJ2-7
CASTSPNRGQGGYTF TGTGCCAGCACCTCCCCAAACAGGGGGCAAGGTGGCTACACCTTC TRBV27 TRBD1 - TRBJ1-2
CASSAGGAQETQYF TGTGCCAGCAGCGCCGGGGGGGCCCAAGAGACCCAGTACTTC TRBV9 TRBD2 - TRBJ2-5
CASSLLRSGYTF TGTGCCAGCAGTTTATTGAGGTCTGGCTACACCTTC TRBV7-2 - - TRBJ1-2
CASSVLVATGELFF TGTGCCAGTAGTGTCCTAGTGGCCACCGGGGAGCTGTTTTTT TRBV19 - - TRBJ2-2
CASMGTDRPPVTQYF TGTGCCAGTATGGGAACGGACAGACCTCCCGTCACGCAGTATTTT TRBV19 - - TRBJ2-3
CASSVRTGNEQYF TGTGCCAGCAGTGTGAGGACAGGCAACGAGCAGTACTTC TRBV2 TRBD1 - TRBJ2-7
CASKRDNGNTIYF TGCGCCAGCAAGAGGGACAATGGAAACACCATATATTTT TRBV5-1 - - TRBJ1-3
CASSYGGVSNYGYTF TGTGCCAGCAGTTACGGGGGGGTGTCAAACTATGGCTACACCTTC TRBV6-5 - - TRBJ1-2
CASSLQGGDSYEQYF TGTGCCAGCAGTTTACAGGGGGGCGATTCCTACGAGCAGTACTTC TRBV28 - - TRBJ2-7
CASTGQPTSPLHF TGTGCCAGCACCGGACAGCCCACATCACCCCTCCACTTT TRBV6-1 - - TRBJ1-6
CASSFSVLTGTDGYTF TGTGCCAGCAGCTTCTCGGTATTGACAGGGACGGATGGCTACACCTTC TRBV7-9 TRBD1 - TRBJ1-2
CASSLRRLAGVDYNEQFF TGTGCCAGCAGTCTTCGCCGACTAGCGGGGGTCGACTACAATGAGCAGTTCTTC TRBV13 TRBD2 - TRBJ2-1
CASSVGQGVTEAFF TGTGCCAGCAGTGTTGGACAGGGAGTAACTGAAGCTTTCTTT TRBV6-5 TRBD1 - TRBJ1-1
CASSLRVPGQGHGYTF TGTGCCAGCAGTTTGCGCGTACCGGGACAGGGCCACGGCTACACCTTC TRBV28 TRBD1 - TRBJ1-2
CASSLATVQMNTEAFF TGCGCCAGCAGCTTAGCGACCGTCCAGATGAACACTGAAGCTTTCTTT TRBV5-1 - - TRBJ1-1